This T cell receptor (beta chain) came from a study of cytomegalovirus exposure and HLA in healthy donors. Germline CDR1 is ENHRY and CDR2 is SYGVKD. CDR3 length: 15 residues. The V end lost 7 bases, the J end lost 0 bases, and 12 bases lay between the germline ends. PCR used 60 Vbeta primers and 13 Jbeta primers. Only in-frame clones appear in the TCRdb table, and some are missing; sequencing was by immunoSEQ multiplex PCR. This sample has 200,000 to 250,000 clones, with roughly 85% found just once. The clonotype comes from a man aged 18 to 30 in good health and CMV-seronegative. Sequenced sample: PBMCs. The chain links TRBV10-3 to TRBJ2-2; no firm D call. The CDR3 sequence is CAIKPPDTNTGELFF. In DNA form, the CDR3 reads TGTGCCATCAAACCCCCAGACACGAACACCGGGGAGCTGTTTTTT.